Each of the 25 T cell receptor beta chains below was sequenced from the same sample in a study of circulating CD8 cells and anti-PD-1 response in melanoma. Using approximately 14 ng of total RNA, TCR libraries were made with the QIAseq Immune Repertoire TCR panel. One entry per CDR3 protein, called by TCRdb with MiXCR from the reads. In the table there are approximately 160 distinct CDR3 sequences, around 21% of which are singletons. Live CD3+CD8+TCRalphabeta+ cells were sorted into four subsets by PD-1 and/or TIGIT. This sample comprised CD8+ T cells from PBMCs, obtained at baseline or after one month of anti-PD-1 therapy (not recorded which). The source is a human donor with melanoma.

J is TRBJ2-7 and V is TRBV27; possible D gene TRBD2, 5 bases. Trimming removed 4 bases from V and 0 bases from J, with 19 bases in between. This CDR3 is 17 amino acids long. The germline V gene has CDR1 MNHEY and CDR2 SMNVEV (reference sequence). CDR3 protein: CASSSLLMTGSSYEQYF. DNA for the CDR3: TGTGCCAGCAGTTCCCTCCTCATGACGGGGAGCTCCTACGAGCAGTACTTC.

On this clonotype: A much larger clone sits a single nucleotide away, making a read error possible. V gene TRBV12-3 or TRBV12-4 combines with J gene TRBJ1-5; 9 bases fit TRBD1. This CDR3 is 15 amino acids long. V was clipped by 4 bases and J by 4 bases; unmatched bases: 5. The CDR3 here is CASSSGTGQNQPQHF. For the CDR3, the DNA is TGTGCCAGCAGTTCGGGGACAGGGCAAAATCAGCCCCAGCATTTT.

This clonotype is categorized as medium-sized. This chain joins TRBV20-1 and TRBJ2-7, with TRBD1 matching over 9 bases. Per germline, CDR1 DFQATT and CDR2 SNEGSKA (reference sequence). There are 14 residues in the CDR3. With 6 bases clipped from V and 4 bases from J, the junction kept 10 bases outside the gene matches. The CDR3 DNA follows: TGCAGTGCGGCGGGGACAGGGTTTTCATACGAGCAGTACTTC. Amino acids: CSAAGTGFSYEQYF.

This clonotype is medium-sized by share. The rearrangement joins TRBV27 to TRBJ2-1; D not resolved. Germline V lookup: CDR1 MNHEY, CDR2 SMNVEV (reference sequence). V lost 6 bases and J lost 9, with 15 bases in between. This CDR3 region has 13 residues. The CDR3 DNA sequence: TGTGCCAGCAGCTTCACCGTGGGCGGTGAGCAGTTCTTC. This encodes CASSFTVGGEQFF.

Concerning this clonotype: This sequence may be a read error, since a much larger clone differs from it by one base. The V call is TRBV27, the J call TRBJ2-1, with D perhaps matching TRBD1 (6 bases). There are 15 residues in the CDR3. From germline, CDR1 is MNHEY and CDR2 SMNVEV (reference sequence). DNA of the CDR3: TGTGTCAGCAGTTTACAGGGCGGCTCCTACAATGAGCAGTTCTTC. Protein: CVSSLQGGSYNEQFF.

Judged by abundance, this clonotype is large. The CDR3 coding sequence is TGTGCCAGCAGTCCGACAGTGGCGGCTGAGCAGTACTTC. It specifies CASSPTVAAEQYF. The V gene is TRBV27, the J gene TRBJ2-7, with D tentatively TRBD1 (5 bases). The ends were cut back, 5 bases at V and 7 bases at J, with 15 bases in the middle. Germline loops: CDR1 MNHEY, CDR2 SMNVEV (reference sequence). The CDR3 runs to 13 residues.

By proportion, this clonotype is large. At one of its ends the junction is not consistent with the germline gene, which may arise from a read error. The gene calls are TRBV28 and TRBJ2-7, with D perhaps matching TRBD1 (6 bases). Germline CDR1 is MDHEN and CDR2 is SYDVKM. The length of the CDR3 is 16 residues. In nucleotides, the CDR3 is TGTGCCAGCAGCCCTACCCCCAAACCTGACAGGATTACTTTGGACTTC. Residues: CASSPTPKPDRITLDF.

This clonotype ranks as medium-sized (0.01 to 0.1%). V gene TRBV28 combines with J gene TRBJ2-1; 8 bases fit TRBD1. This CDR3 contains 15 residues. Germline CDR1 is MDHEN and CDR2 is SYDVKM. After removal of 6 bases from V and 15 bases from J, the junction contained 19 bases not matched to a gene. For the CDR3, the DNA is TGTGCCAGCAGCCAACAGGGGGAGATTATAGGGAGGACGTTCTTC. Protein sequence: CASSQQGEIIGRTFF.

Comments on this clonotype: The junction departs from the called germline gene at one end, perhaps through a read error. This chain links TRBV28 with TRBJ2-2; D perhaps matches TRBD2 (6 bases). Per germline, CDR1 MDHEN and CDR2 SYDVKM. The CDR3 covers 13 residues. CDR3 amino acids: CASSFRGTGELIF. The CDR3 bases are TGTGCCAGCAGCTTCCGGGGGACCGGGGAGCTGATCTTT.

This clonotype is large in the sample. CDR3 region: CASSEGSGEMGDTQYF. DNA of the CDR3: TGTGCCAGCAGTGAAGGGTCGGGAGAAATGGGAGATACGCAGTATTTT. The chain couples TRBV2 to TRBJ2-3; weak D call: TRBD2 (6 bases). Trimming left V 1 base short and J 5 bases short, with 16 bases between. The CDR3 is 16 amino acids. Germline CDR1 and CDR2: SNHLY and FYNNEI. Looking up the rest from reference TRBV2 and TRBJ2-3 gives the full variable domain: EPEVTQTPSHQVTQMGQEVILRCVPISNHLYFYWYRQILGQKVEFLVSFYNNEISEKSEIFDDQFSVERPDGSNFTLKIRSTKLEDSAMYFCASSEGSGEMGDTQYFGPGTRLTVL.

The chain carries TRBV19 and TRBJ2-7; the match to TRBD2 covers 8 bases. The CDR3 loop spans 15 amino acids. Germline values: CDR1 LNHDA, CDR2 SQIVND (reference sequence). The V and J ends lost 1 base and 7 bases, in that order; junction bases with no gene match: 9. CDR3 nucleotide sequence: TGTGCCAGTAGTATAGTAGCGGGACTAGTACGAGAGCAGTACTTC. Its translation: CASSIVAGLVREQYF.

By sample fraction, this clonotype is medium-sized. The chain combines TRBV27 with TRBJ2-7; D gene ambiguous. The V and J ends lost 3 bases and 2 bases respectively, with 8 bases between them. This CDR3 contains 13 residues. Germline V gene lookup returns CDR1 MNHEY and CDR2 SMNVEV (reference sequence). CDR3 residues: CASSFTVAYEQYF. CDR3 DNA sequence: TGTGCCAGCAGTTTTACGGTAGCCTACGAGCAGTACTTC.

V usage is TRBV9 and J usage is TRBJ2-7; D is possibly TRBD1 (6 bases). V was pared by 4 bases and J by 1 base, with 15 bases between. The CDR3 totals 15 residues. Germline lookup yields CDR1 SGDLS and CDR2 YYNGEE. Here the CDR3 DNA reads TGTGCCAGCAGCCCCTCCCCCCAGGGGTCCTACGAGCAGTACTTC. Protein sequence: CASSPSPQGSYEQYF.

This clonotype is classed as medium-sized. The gene calls are TRBV10-3 and TRBJ2-3; perhaps TRBD2 as D (6 bases). In germline, CDR1 is ENHRY, CDR2 SYGVKD. The germline V and J ends were trimmed by 6 bases and 0 bases, with 13 bases remaining between them. This CDR3 has 15 residues. The CDR3 region has the DNA TGTGCCATCAGCTTAGCGGAACTGAGCACAGATACGCAGTATTTT. Its translation: CAISLAELSTDTQYF.

Judged by abundance, this clonotype is medium-sized. This rearrangement joins TRBV20-1 to TRBJ1-2, with TRBD1 matching over 9 bases. Germline V gene sequence: CDR1 DFQATT, CDR2 SNEGSKA (reference sequence). The J segment lost 3 bases and the V segment lost 7 bases, leaving 3 bases of the junction unmatched. The CDR3 is made up of 12 amino acids. The CDR3 coding sequence is TGCAGTGGATGGGACAGGGACTATGGCTACACCTTC. Translating gives CSGWDRDYGYTF.

Relative to its sample, this clonotype is large. The chain carries TRBV28 and TRBJ1-5; a possible D gene is TRBD1 (5 bases). The germline V gene has CDR1 MDHEN and CDR2 SYDVKM. The V end was cut by 2 bases, the J end by 3 bases, with 11 bases between. The CDR3 has 15 residues. The CDR3 DNA reads TGTGCCAGCAGTTTAGTGACAGCGACCAATCAGCCCCAGCATTTT. Amino acids: CASSLVTATNQPQHF.

By its share, this clonotype is medium-sized. The rearrangement uses TRBV5-4 and TRBJ2-1, with a weak D call TRBD1 (6 bases). CDR3 length: 14 amino acids. CDR1 is SGHNT and CDR2 is YYREEE in the germline V gene (reference sequence). V lost 4 bases and J lost 5, with 13 bases in between. CDR3 nucleotides: TGTGCCAGCAGCCCTGGGGGCCGGGACAATGAGCAGTTCTTC. It is translated as CASSPGGRDNEQFF.

By sample fraction, this clonotype is large. The limits of the CDR3 on the DNA are not certain, so only TCRdb's listed CDR3 is given. The V gene is TRBV28, the J gene TRBJ2-2; the DNA was not used to check the table's D call, TRBD1. The CDR3 is 24 amino acids in total, end residues counted. CDR1 MDHEN and CDR2 SYDVKM come from the germline V gene. The CDR3 spells CASTNQTSMYLCASSFRGTGELFF.

This clonotype is labeled large. The chain recombines TRBV5-1 with TRBJ2-7; D is perhaps TRBD2 (5 bases). The CDR3 length is 14 residues. CDR1 is SGHRS, CDR2 YFSETQ, per germline. V gave up 2 bases and J gave up 6 bases, with 15 bases separating them. CDR3 loop: CASSFGGTAREQYF. The DNA for the CDR3 is TGCGCCAGCAGCTTCGGAGGCACCGCTCGCGAGCAGTACTTC.

This clonotype has only one observation. The rearrangement joins TRBV6-5 to TRBJ2-7, with 7 bases lining up with TRBD1. CDR3 length: 15 residues. V gave up 5 bases and J gave up 6 bases; unmatched junction bases: 13. Germline V gene data show CDR1 as MNHEY and CDR2 as SVGAGI. The CDR3 region has the DNA TGTGCCAGCAGTCCTCAGACAGGGACGACTGGCGAGCAGTACTTC. It codes for CASSPQTGTTGEQYF.

The chain is built from TRBV24-1 and TRBJ2-2; D remains ambiguous. Trimming pared 6 bases from V and 3 bases from J, leaving 10 bases between. The CDR3 totals 14 residues. Germline V CDR1 and CDR2: KGHDR, SFDVKD. The CDR3 bases are TGTGCCACCAGTCCCTCTACTCACACCGGGGAGCTGTTTTTT. It specifies CATSPSTHTGELFF.

This clonotype is labeled as medium-sized. At one boundary the junction diverges from the germline segment, which might be a read error. The chain has TRBV29-1 and TRBJ2-7; D perhaps matches TRBD2 (5 bases). This CDR3 comprises 13 residues. CDR1 and CDR2 from the germline V gene are SQVTM and ANQGSEA. Written as DNA, the CDR3 is TGCAGTGTTGAAGGGCCGGGGAACTACGAGCAGTACTTC. This codes for CSVEGPGNYEQYF.

In its sample, this clonotype is medium-sized (0.01 to 0.1%). The chain couples TRBV20-1 to TRBJ2-2, with TRBD2 as a possible D gene (5 bases). Germline-derived CDR1 and CDR2 are DFQATT and SNEGSKA (reference sequence). This CDR3 comprises 16 residues. Trimming left V 0 bases short and J 3 bases short, with 14 bases between. The CDR3 coding sequence is TGCAGTGCTAGAGATCTGGACCTAGCTGACACCGGGGAGCTGTTTTTT. Translating gives CSARDLDLADTGELFF.

By frequency in the sample, this clonotype is large. The chain is built from TRBV29-1 and TRBJ1-1; no firm D call. This CDR3 has 13 residues. Germline-derived CDR1 and CDR2 are SQVTM and ANQGSEA. Trimming shortened V by 1 base and J by 4 bases, and 10 bases separated the two germline ends. The CDR3 sequence is CSVEGQGGTEAFF. CDR3 in DNA: TGCAGCGTTGAAGGGCAAGGAGGCACTGAAGCTTTCTTT.

By share, this clonotype counts as large (0.1 to 1%). The chain employs TRBV28 and TRBJ2-7; tentative D call: TRBD1 (6 bases). The CDR3 spans 14 residues. Germline CDR1 and CDR2: MDHEN and SYDVKM. The V and J ends lost 6 bases and 5 bases respectively, with 17 bases between them. CDR3 DNA: TGTGCCAGCAGGCTTACGGAGGACAGCGACGAGCAGTACTTC. Amino acid sequence: CASRLTEDSDEQYF.